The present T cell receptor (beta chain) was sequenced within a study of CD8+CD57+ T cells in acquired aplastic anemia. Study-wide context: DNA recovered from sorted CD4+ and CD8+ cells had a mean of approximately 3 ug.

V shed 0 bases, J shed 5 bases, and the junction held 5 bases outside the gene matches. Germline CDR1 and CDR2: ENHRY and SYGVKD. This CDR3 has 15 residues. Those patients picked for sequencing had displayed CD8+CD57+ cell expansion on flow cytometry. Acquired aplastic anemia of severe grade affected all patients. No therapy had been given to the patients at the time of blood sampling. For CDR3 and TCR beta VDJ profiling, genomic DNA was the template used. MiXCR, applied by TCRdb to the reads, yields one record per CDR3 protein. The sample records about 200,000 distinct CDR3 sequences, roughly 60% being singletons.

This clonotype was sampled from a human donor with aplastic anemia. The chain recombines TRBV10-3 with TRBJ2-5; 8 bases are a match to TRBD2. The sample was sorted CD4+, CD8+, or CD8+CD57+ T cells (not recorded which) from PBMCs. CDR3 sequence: CAISESRGASETQYF. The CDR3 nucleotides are TGTGCCATCAGTGAGTCGCGGGGGGCCTCCGAGACCCAGTACTTC.